These T cell receptor beta chains were read from a single sample in a study of OX40 agonist ivuxolimab in advanced cancers. The data were produced by immunoSEQ multiplex PCR, yet TCRdb's version contains in-frame clones alone and is incomplete. The data hold fewer than 65,000 clones, with approximately 91% observed a single time. Sequencing used CD4+ or CD8+ T cells sorted from blood, obtained in a trial of the OX40 agonist ivuxolimab. These receptors all stem from an adult with an advanced solid tumor such as melanoma, head and neck, liver or kidney cancer. CDR3s include the opening cysteine and the closing phenylalanine or tryptophan. D genes are given only for firm matches. Size values are once, few and many counts, or a class for expanded clones, and some rows have none.

j_call v_call d_call clone_size cdr3_nt cdr3_aa
TRBJ2-5 TRBV6-5 - - TGTGCCAGCAGGGAGGATCAAGAGACCCAGTACTTC CASREDQETQYF
TRBJ2-3 TRBV7-3 TRBD2 - TGTGCCAGCAGCTTACTAGCGGGAGACAGGTCAGATACGCAGTATTTT CASSLLAGDRSDTQYF
TRBJ2-4 TRBV30 - - TGTGCCTGGAGTGTAGGGTTAAACATTCAGTACTTC CAWSVGLNIQYF
TRBJ2-7 TRBV5-1 - - TGCGCCAGCAGCTTGGCTGGAAACTACGAGCAGTACTTC CASSLAGNYEQYF
TRBJ2-7 TRBV6-1 - - TGTGCCAGCAGTACATCCCATGGACAGATCTACGAGCAGTACTTC CASSTSHGQIYEQYF
TRBJ2-3 TRBV15 TRBD2 - TGTGCCACCAGCAGAGATAAAACTAGCGGGAGGGCTAAGGCAGATACGCAGTATTTT CATSRDKTSGRAKADTQYF
TRBJ1-5 TRBV6-5 - - TGTGCCAGCAGTTACAACCGTAATCAGCCCCAGCATTTT CASSYNRNQPQHF
TRBJ1-2 TRBV10-3 TRBD1 - TGTGCCATCAGTGAGAGGCAGGGGGGCTATGGCTACACCTTC CAISERQGGYGYTF
TRBJ2-7 TRBV11-2 TRBD2 once TGTGCCAGCAGCCTCCTGGGGGCGGAACTAGCGGGAGGGGGGGAGCAGTACTTC CASSLLGAELAGGGEQYF
TRBJ2-7 TRBV2 - - TGTGCCAGCATTGAGGGGGGGCCACCTCGCGAGCAGTACTTC CASIEGGPPREQYF
TRBJ1-2 TRBV21-1 - - TGTGCCAGCAGCAAAGAGGGGGACGCGAACTATGGCTACACCTTC CASSKEGDANYGYTF
TRBJ2-7 TRBV19 TRBD2 few TGTGCCAGTAGTATTAAAGGACTAGCAGAAAACGAGCAGTACTTC CASSIKGLAENEQYF
TRBJ2-3 TRBV4-2 - - TGTGCCAGCAGCCAAGATGGTGTAGATACGCAGTATTTT CASSQDGVDTQYF
TRBJ2-3 TRBV7-9 - - TGTGCCAGCAGCTTAGTACTGGGACCCACAGATACGCAGTATTTT CASSLVLGPTDTQYF
TRBJ1-1 TRBV7-8 TRBD1 - TGTGCCAGCAGCTTCGACAGGGGGGATCGAGCTTTCTTT CASSFDRGDRAFF
TRBJ1-2 TRBV2 - few TGTGCCAGCAGTGAACAGGGGCTTAACTATGGCTACACCTTC CASSEQGLNYGYTF
TRBJ2-4 TRBV5-1 - - TGCGCCAGCAGCTCCCAAGGGTTGGGCCACAAAAACATTCAGTACTTC CASSSQGLGHKNIQYF
TRBJ2-1 TRBV18 TRBD1 - TGTGCCAGCTCACGGGACAGGATAGGTGAGCAGTTCTTC CASSRDRIGEQFF
TRBJ2-2 TRBV25-1 TRBD2 - TGTGCCAGCCGGGACTACGGGAGGACCGGGGAGCTGTTTTTT CASRDYGRTGELFF
TRBJ1-1 TRBV7-9 - once TGTGCCAGCAGCTTCAAATCCGAGGGCATGAACACTGAAGCTTTCTTT CASSFKSEGMNTEAFF